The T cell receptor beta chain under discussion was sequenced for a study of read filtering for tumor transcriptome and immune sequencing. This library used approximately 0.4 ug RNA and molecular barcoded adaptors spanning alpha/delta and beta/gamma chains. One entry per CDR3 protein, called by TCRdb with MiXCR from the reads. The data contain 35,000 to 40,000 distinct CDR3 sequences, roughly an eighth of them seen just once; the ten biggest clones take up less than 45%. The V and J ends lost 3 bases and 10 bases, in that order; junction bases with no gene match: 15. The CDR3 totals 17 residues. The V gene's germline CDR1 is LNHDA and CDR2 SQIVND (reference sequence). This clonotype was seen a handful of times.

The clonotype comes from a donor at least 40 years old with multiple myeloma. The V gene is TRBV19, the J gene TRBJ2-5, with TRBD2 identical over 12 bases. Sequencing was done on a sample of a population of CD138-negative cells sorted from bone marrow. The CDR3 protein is CASSMAWTSGVQIGQYF. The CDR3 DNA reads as TGTGCCAGTAGTATGGCTTGGACTAGCGGGGTCCAGATTGGCCAGTACTTC.